One sample yielded the 30 T cell receptor beta chains listed below, sequenced in a study of T cell responses to AZD1222 COVID-19 vaccine. Some clones are missing from TCRdb's copy, which holds only in-frame ones; the method was immunoSEQ multiplex PCR. Of tens of thousands of clones detected, roughly 87% appear once; the ten largest clones hold around a sixth. The sequencing used peripheral blood, collected on day 0 of AZD1222 vaccination. These receptors originate from an adult in good health.

This chain joins TRBV7-2 and TRBJ2-3, with D unresolved. Trimming removed 5 bases at V and 5 bases at J, with 11 bases between. The CDR3 runs 13 residues. Germline CDR1 reads SGHTA; CDR2 reads FQGNSA. Here the CDR3 DNA reads TGTGCCAGCAGCCTCAATCGGGTAGATACGCAGTATTTT. It translates to CASSLNRVDTQYF.

The gene calls are TRBV7-2 and TRBJ1-6, with no clear D. Trimming stripped 1 base from V and 9 bases from J, with 7 bases between. The CDR3 covers 13 residues. The germline V gene has CDR1 SGHTA and CDR2 FQGNSA. The CDR3 region is CASSLDPISPLHF. CDR3 DNA sequence: TGTGCCAGCAGCTTAGACCCCATTTCACCCCTCCACTTT.

This rearrangement joins TRBV19 to TRBJ1-1; D is perhaps TRBD1 (5 bases). V lost 5 bases and J lost 1, with 11 bases in between. Germline CDR1 reads LNHDA; CDR2 reads SQIVND (reference sequence). This CDR3 spans 14 amino acids. CDR3 residues: CASSSWGENTEAFF. The DNA for the CDR3 is TGTGCCAGTAGTTCTTGGGGCGAGAACACTGAAGCTTTCTTT.

The sample holds a few counts of this clone. J is TRBJ1-5 and V is TRBV27; D uncertain. CDR1 is MNHEY and CDR2 is SMNVEV in the germline V gene (reference sequence). V shed 3 bases and J shed 0 bases, with 9 bases lying between them. The CDR3 runs 15 residues. The CDR3 DNA follows: TGTGCCAGCAGTTTCTTTTATAATAGCAATCAGCCCCAGCATTTT. This encodes CASSFFYNSNQPQHF.

This clone is a singleton in its sample. The CDR3 DNA is TGTGCCAGCAGCGTACCGACCCCCGGTGGCGGCTACACCTTC. This encodes CASSVPTPGGGYTF. The chain combines TRBV9 with TRBJ1-2; D uncertain. Germline V gene lookup returns CDR1 SGDLS and CDR2 YYNGEE. The germline V and J ends were trimmed by 1 base and 8 bases, with 15 bases remaining between them. The CDR3 is 14 amino acids.

This clone was found once. The chain couples TRBV7-2 to TRBJ2-3; 10 nucleotides match TRBD2. Germline V lookup: CDR1 SGHTA, CDR2 FQGNSA. This CDR3 spans 15 amino acids. After removal of 4 bases from V and 3 bases from J, the junction contained 4 bases not matched to a gene. The CDR3 loop is CASSSLAGVTDTQYF. CDR3 in DNA: TGTGCCAGCAGCTCTCTAGCGGGAGTGACAGATACGCAGTATTTT.

The CDR3 here is CASSSAQQGRDQPQHF. The CDR3 DNA reads as TGTGCCAGCAGCTCCGCCCAGCAGGGGCGGGATCAGCCCCAGCATTTT. The rearrangement links TRBV28 to TRBJ1-5; maybe TRBD1 (6 bases). Germline loops: CDR1 MDHEN, CDR2 SYDVKM. Trimming took 6 bases from V and 5 from J, leaving 20 bases between them. The CDR3 has 16 residues. Full variable domain (remainder filled in from reference TRBV28 and TRBJ1-5): DVKVTQSSRYLVKRTGEKVFLECVQDMDHENMFWYRQDPGLGLRLIYFSYDVKMKEKGDIPEGYSVSREKKERFSLILESASTNQTSMYLCASSSAQQGRDQPQHFGDGTRLSIL.

The chain recombines TRBV6-2 or TRBV6-3 with TRBJ1-5; 7 nucleotides align to TRBD1. The germline V gene has CDR1 MNHEY and CDR2 SVGEGT. The trim removed 5 bases at V and 6 bases at J, leaving 7 bases unmatched. This CDR3 has 14 amino acids. CDR3: CASSRTGAGQPQHF. CDR3 coding DNA: TGTGCCAGCAGTCGAACAGGGGCCGGTCAGCCCCAGCATTTT.

The chain uses TRBV12-3 or TRBV12-4 and TRBJ1-6, with a tentative D call TRBD1 (5 bases). V gave up 6 bases and J gave up 8 bases, with 11 bases separating them. This CDR3 has 13 residues. The CDR3 nucleotides read TGTGCCAGCAGGAGGGACGGAGATTCACCCCTCCACTTT. This translates into CASRRDGDSPLHF.

This chain uses TRBV5-6 with TRBJ2-1, with 8 bases fitting TRBD2. Losses at the gene ends were 2 bases for V and 6 bases for J; bases not matched to a gene: 4. In germline, CDR1 is SGHDT, CDR2 YYEEEE. This CDR3 region has 14 residues. Here the CDR3 reads CASSFTGTSNEQFF. DNA for the CDR3: TGTGCCAGCAGCTTTACGGGGACTAGCAATGAGCAGTTCTTC.

The V call is TRBV7-9, the J call TRBJ1-2; 9 bases align to TRBD1. Trimming removed 5 bases from V and 8 bases from J; junction bases left unmatched: 9. This CDR3 has 14 residues. CDR1 is SEHNR and CDR2 is FQNEAQ in the germline V gene (reference sequence). CDR3 sequence (DNA): TGTGCCAGCAGCCCCGGACAGGGGAGCGGAGGCTACACCTTC. Translation gives CASSPGQGSGGYTF.

This clone was counted only a few times. The junction shows a germline mismatch at one end, possibly a read error. The J gene is TRBJ2-5, the V gene TRBV7-7, with D hard to call. Per the germline V gene, CDR1 is SSHAT and CDR2 is FNYEAQ (reference sequence). CDR3 length: 16 amino acids. The CDR3 region has the DNA TGTGCTAGCAGCTTTGGTTCGTCACGAGGATGGGAGACCCAGTACTTC. This translates into CASSFGSSRGWETQYF.

The chain has TRBV24-1 and TRBJ2-5, with TRBD2 identical over 16 bases. The CDR3 has 20 residues. The ends lost 5 bases at V and 0 bases at J; junction bases unmatched: 11. CDR1 KGHDR and CDR2 SFDVKD come from the germline V gene. The CDR3 region is CATSGSGLAGGIGHQETQYF. In DNA, the CDR3 is TGTGCCACCAGTGGCTCGGGACTAGCGGGAGGGATAGGCCACCAAGAGACCCAGTACTTC.

This chain joins TRBV6-5 and TRBJ2-7; D uncertain. V shed 8 bases and J shed 0 bases, with 14 bases lying between them. The CDR3 has 14 residues. Germline V lookup: CDR1 MNHEY, CDR2 SVGAGI. The CDR3 nucleotides are TGTGCCAGCCTCCCGAACCCCACCTCCTACGAGCAGTACTTC. Translated: CASLPNPTSYEQYF.

The V gene is TRBV5-6, the J gene TRBJ1-5; D remains unclear. The CDR3 consists of 13 residues. Trimming removed 0 bases from V and 4 bases from J, with 5 bases in between. The germline CDR1 and CDR2 sequences are SGHDT and YYEEEE. CDR3 loop: CASSLDMNQPQHF. The CDR3 bases are TGTGCCAGCAGCTTGGATATGAATCAGCCCCAGCATTTT.

This clone was counted between two and nine times. The V and J genes are TRBV10-3 and TRBJ1-1, with 8 bases matching TRBD1. CDR1 and CDR2 from the germline V gene are ENHRY and SYGVKD. CDR3 size: 17 residues. The ends lost 6 bases at V and 0 bases at J; junction bases unmatched: 12. The CDR3 bases are TGTGCCATCAGAGATCCAGGGGGCGCTGGGGTGAACACTGAAGCTTTCTTT. Amino acid sequence: CAIRDPGGAGVNTEAFF.

This sequence joins TRBV19 and TRBJ1-6; D not resolved. The CDR3 has 14 amino acids. Trimming cost V 9 bases and J 0 bases, with 9 bases left between them. Germline V gene sequence: CDR1 LNHDA, CDR2 SQIVND (reference sequence). The CDR3 reads CASRDDSYNSPLHF. CDR3 nucleotides: TGTGCCAGCCGCGACGACTCCTATAATTCACCCCTCCACTTT.

The chain has TRBV10-2 and TRBJ1-5; tentative D call: TRBD1 (6 bases). The germline V and J ends were trimmed by 10 bases and 7 bases, with 17 bases remaining between them. Germline CDR1 and CDR2: WSHSY and SAAADI. The CDR3 has 13 residues. CDR3 in amino acids: CATSTGYGQPQHF. CDR3 nucleotide sequence: TGCGCCACCTCTACAGGGTACGGCCAGCCCCAGCATTTT.

This rearrangement joins TRBV5-1 to TRBJ1-2; no definite D call. The CDR3 totals 16 residues. In germline, CDR1 is SGHRS, CDR2 YFSETQ. The germline V and J ends were trimmed by 1 base and 0 bases, with 13 bases remaining between them. CDR3 DNA sequence: TGCGCCAGCAGCTTGAGCAGCGTCACAACTAACTATGGCTACACCTTC. As protein: CASSLSSVTTNYGYTF.

This chain links TRBV2 with TRBJ1-2; D not resolved. The germline CDR1 and CDR2 sequences are SNHLY and FYNNEI. The CDR3 is 11 residues long. Between the trimmed V and J ends, which lost 5 bases and 6 bases, there was a span of 7 bases. The DNA of the CDR3 is TGTGCCAGCAGTCCAAGGGATGGCTACACCTTC. It is translated as CASSPRDGYTF. Variable domain in full (rest from reference TRBV2 and TRBJ1-2): EPEVTQTPSHQVTQMGQEVILRCVPISNHLYFYWYRQILGQKVEFLVSFYNNEISEKSEIFDDQFSVERPDGSNFTLKIRSTKLEDSAMYFCASSPRDGYTFGSGTRLTVV.

The rearrangement joins TRBV30 to TRBJ1-1; 9 bases match TRBD1. Germline V lookup: CDR1 GTSNPN, CDR2 SVGIG (reference sequence). After removal of 3 bases from V and 3 bases from J, the junction contained 2 bases not matched to a gene. The CDR3 sequence is 13 residues long. CDR3 residues: CAWRRQGDTEAFF. The CDR3 nucleotides are TGTGCCTGGAGGAGACAGGGGGACACTGAAGCTTTCTTT. The whole variable domain, remainder taken from reference TRBV30 and TRBJ1-1, is SQTIHQWPATLVQPVGSPLSLECTVEGTSNPNLYWYRQAAGRGLQLLFYSVGIGQISSEVPQNLSASRPQDRQFILSSKKLLLSDSGFYLCAWRRQGDTEAFFGQGTRLTVV.

This chain joins TRBV7-2 and TRBJ1-5; D call uncertain. The germline V gene has CDR1 SGHTA and CDR2 FQGNSA. The CDR3 has 13 residues. The germline V and J ends were trimmed by 0 bases and 0 bases, with 0 bases remaining between them. CDR3 DNA: TGTGCCAGCAGCTTAGCTAGCAATCAGCCCCAGCATTTT. Protein sequence: CASSLASNQPQHF. Supplemented by reference TRBV7-2 and TRBJ1-5, the full variable domain reads GAGVSQSPSNKVTEKGKDVELRCDPISGHTALYWYRQSLGQGLEFLIYFQGNSAPDKSGLPSDRFSAERTGGSVSTLTIQRTQQEDSAVYLCASSLASNQPQHFGDGTRLSIL.

This clone was detected only a few times. The chain carries TRBV11-2 and TRBJ2-5; 9 bases agree with TRBD2. Per the germline V gene, CDR1 is SGHAT and CDR2 is FQNNGV. The CDR3 covers 15 residues. V gave up 3 bases and J gave up 2 bases; unmatched junction bases: 4. Here the CDR3 DNA reads TGTGCCAGCAGCTTGGGACTAGCAACGCAAGAGACCCAGTACTTC. Translation gives CASSLGLATQETQYF.

This chain's CDR3 is CASSLGDYNSPLHF. The DNA of the CDR3 is TGTGCCAGCAGTTTGGGGGACTATAATTCACCCCTCCACTTT. V usage is TRBV27 and J usage is TRBJ1-6, with D possibly matching TRBD1 (5 bases). Germline V gives CDR1 MNHEY, CDR2 SMNVEV (reference sequence). The CDR3 covers 14 residues. The V and J ends lost 3 bases and 3 bases respectively, with 6 bases between them.

The chain employs TRBV5-1 and TRBJ2-1; either TRBD1 or TRBD2 may fit D (6 bases each). The V gene's germline CDR1 is SGHRS and CDR2 YFSETQ. This CDR3 has 16 amino acids. The ends were cut back, 3 bases at V and 3 bases at J, with 16 bases in the middle. The CDR3 nucleotides read TGCGCCAGCAGCTCGCCGGGGGCCCCCATCTACAATGAGCAGTTCTTC. It specifies CASSSPGAPIYNEQFF.

The J gene is TRBJ2-5, the V gene TRBV2; D call uncertain. Germline assignment: CDR1 SNHLY and CDR2 FYNNEI. CDR3 length: 11 amino acids. The V end lost 7 bases, the J end lost 2 bases, and 5 bases lay between the germline ends. CDR3 loop: CASKRQETQYF. The DNA of the CDR3 is TGTGCCAGCAAACGGCAAGAGACCCAGTACTTC. The complete variable domain, with remaining parts taken from reference TRBV2 and TRBJ2-5, reads EPEVTQTPSHQVTQMGQEVILRCVPISNHLYFYWYRQILGQKVEFLVSFYNNEISEKSEIFDDQFSVERPDGSNFTLKIRSTKLEDSAMYFCASKRQETQYFGPGTRLLVL.

The sample holds one count of this clone. The DNA for the CDR3 is TGTGCCACCGGGCAGCCACCGGGACAGGCCCATGAAGCTTTCTTT. Translation gives CATGQPPGQAHEAFF. V gene TRBV24-1 combines with J gene TRBJ1-1; TRBD1 matches at 8 bases. V shed 9 bases, J shed 7 bases, and the junction held 15 bases outside the gene matches. Germline CDR1 and CDR2: KGHDR and SFDVKD. The CDR3 spans 15 residues.

The chain has TRBV27 and TRBJ2-7; D unclear. The CDR3 is 15 amino acids. The V gene's germline CDR1 is MNHEY and CDR2 SMNVEV (reference sequence). V was cut by 2 bases and J by 0 bases, with 11 bases left in between. The CDR3 loop reads CASSLQPGNSYEQYF. The CDR3 coding sequence is TGTGCCAGCAGTTTACAGCCAGGAAACTCCTACGAGCAGTACTTC.

The chain links TRBV6-5 to TRBJ2-7, with a tentative D call TRBD1 (5 bases). V lost 3 bases, J lost 3 bases, and 9 bases lay in between. Germline CDR1 reads MNHEY; CDR2 reads SVGAGI. CDR3 length: 13 amino acids. In nucleotides, the CDR3 is TGTGCCAGCAGTTATGAGGACAACTACGAGCAGTACTTC. This sequence encodes CASSYEDNYEQYF.

This chain uses TRBV7-3 with TRBJ2-6, with D perhaps TRBD1 (6 bases). Trimming shortened V by 2 bases and J by 0 bases, and 17 bases separated the two germline ends. The CDR3 is made up of 19 amino acids. The germline CDR1 and CDR2 sequences are SGHTA and FQGTGA. This CDR3 reads CASSLSNGGTSSGANVLTF. Written as DNA, the CDR3 is TGTGCCAGCAGCTTATCAAATGGGGGCACTAGCTCTGGGGCCAACGTCCTGACTTTC. The variable domain in full, with the rest retrieved from reference TRBV7-3 and TRBJ2-6, is GAGVSQTPSNKVTEKGKYVELRCDPISGHTALYWYRQSLGQGPEFLIYFQGTGAADDSGLPNDRFFAVRPEGSVSTLKIQRTERGDSAVYLCASSLSNGGTSSGANVLTFGAGSRLTVL.